The TCR beta chain described here comes from a study of blood T cell repertoires in COVID-19. Whole-study context: COVID-19 samples, acute and convalescent, were from the United States, Italy and Spain. From T cells, B-cell-depleted T cells, or PBMCs came the material, which was cDNA or gDNA.

Assay: immunoSEQ multiplex PCR; the TCRdb copy retains only in-frame clones and omits some. The top ten hold less than 8% of the sample, which has some 99,000 clones, 65% to 90% seen once. The CDR3 sequence is 18 residues long. Trimming shortened V by 6 bases and J by 0 bases, and 18 bases separated the two germline ends. Germline CDR1 reads LNHDA; CDR2 reads SQIVND (reference sequence). The chain employs TRBV19 and TRBJ2-6; D gene unclear. This sequence was found in a woman aged 80 or older with active or convalescent COVID-19. The sequenced sample was peripheral blood. The CDR3 loop is CASSSFPGLSSGANVLTF. The CDR3 nucleotides are TGTGCCAGTAGCTCCTTTCCAGGTCTGAGCTCTGGGGCCAACGTCCTGACTTTC.